The 7 T cell receptor beta chains below were found in one sample sequenced in a study of shared T cell receptors in the human thymus. Libraries were prepared by immunoSEQ multiplex PCR; TCRdb keeps only in-frame clonotypes and omits some of them. The table lists 630,000 or so clones, approximately 89% of them singletons. The sample also formed part of further work on human thymus T cells.

The sample taken for sequencing was thymocytes. These receptors all come from a boy under two years old with a congenital heart defect.

This chain connects TRBV4-3 to TRBJ1-2; D uncertain. Trimming shortened V by 1 base and J by 0 bases, and 6 bases separated the two germline ends. Germline CDR1 and CDR2: LGHNA and YSLEER. CDR3 size: 14 residues. Written as DNA, the CDR3 is TGCGCCAGCAGCCAAGCTACAGCTAACTATGGCTACACCTTC. It yields the protein CASSQATANYGYTF.

This rearrangement joins TRBV28 to TRBJ1-2, with D perhaps TRBD1 (5 bases). The germline V gene has CDR1 MDHEN and CDR2 SYDVKM. This CDR3 has 14 residues. The V gene lost 3 bases and the J gene lost 2 bases, with 10 bases spanning the gap. The CDR3 loop reads CASSLWGDNYGYTF. CDR3 in DNA: TGTGCCAGCAGTTTGTGGGGGGACAACTATGGCTACACCTTC.

The CDR3 DNA is TGCGCCAGCAGTGTAATCCTAGCGGGCTACAATGAGCAGTTCTTC. This sequence encodes CASSVILAGYNEQFF. This chain links TRBV10-2 with TRBJ2-1; 8 bases match TRBD2. The CDR3 totals 15 residues. Trimming at V came to 4 bases and at J to 3 bases, leaving 5 bases not matched to a gene. Germline V CDR1 and CDR2: WSHSY, SAAADI.

The rearrangement links TRBV28 to TRBJ1-3; TRBD1 matches 8 bases. The trim removed 4 bases at V and 2 bases at J, leaving 4 bases unmatched. CDR1 and CDR2 from the germline V gene are MDHEN and SYDVKM. The CDR3 totals 15 residues. CDR3 protein: CASSSMTGAGNTIYF. CDR3 coding DNA: TGTGCCAGCAGTTCCATGACAGGGGCTGGAAACACCATATATTTT.

The V call is TRBV6-1, the J call TRBJ1-1; TRBD1 aligns across 10 bases. This CDR3 is built from 15 residues. Trimming cost V 4 bases and J 1 base; bases outside gene matches: 3. Germline assignment: CDR1 MNHNS and CDR2 SASEGT. In nucleotides, the CDR3 is TGTGCCAGCAGTGCCCGGGACAGGGGGAACACTGAAGCTTTCTTT. It is translated as CASSARDRGNTEAFF.

The chain couples TRBV5-1 to TRBJ2-5, with 10 bases fitting TRBD2. This CDR3 has 16 amino acids. V lost 0 bases to trimming and J lost 6 bases; unmatched junction nucleotides: 8. Germline CDR1 is SGHRS and CDR2 is YFSETQ. For the CDR3, the DNA is TGCGCCAGCAGCTTGGATCCTAGCGGGAGTAGGAAGACCCAGTACTTC. Translation gives CASSLDPSGSRKTQYF.

This chain uses TRBV10-2 with TRBJ1-1; maybe TRBD1 (5 bases). Germline values: CDR1 WSHSY, CDR2 SAAADI. The CDR3 contains 15 residues. Trimming stripped 5 bases from V and 1 base from J, with 14 bases between. CDR3 sequence reads: CASSYRTPKNTEAFF. CDR3 nucleotides: TGCGCCAGCAGTTACAGGACCCCAAAGAACACTGAAGCTTTCTTT.